This TCR beta chain appears in the sequencing data of a study of blood T cell repertoires in COVID-19. Overall study context: Samples came from the United States, Italy and Spain, spanning acute and convalescent COVID-19.

Trimming stripped 4 bases from V and 2 bases from J, with 14 bases between. CDR1 is MGHDK and CDR2 is SYGVNS in the germline V gene. There are 15 residues in the CDR3. Participant-reported clinical history was the basis for cohort assignment. Libraries were prepared by immunoSEQ multiplex PCR; TCRdb keeps only in-frame clonotypes and omits some of them. The sample has 200,000 to 250,000 clones, around 83% seen once; the top ten hold roughly 1.3%. The sample was PBMCs or T cells enriched from blood (not recorded which). The origin of this receptor is a woman between 40 and 55 years old with acute COVID-19. The V call is TRBV25-1, the J call TRBJ2-5; D might be TRBD1 (5 bases). CDR3 DNA sequence: TGTGCCAGCAGTGTAGGGGCTCCGTGGCAAGAGACCCAGTACTTC. Translated, it gives CASSVGAPWQETQYF.